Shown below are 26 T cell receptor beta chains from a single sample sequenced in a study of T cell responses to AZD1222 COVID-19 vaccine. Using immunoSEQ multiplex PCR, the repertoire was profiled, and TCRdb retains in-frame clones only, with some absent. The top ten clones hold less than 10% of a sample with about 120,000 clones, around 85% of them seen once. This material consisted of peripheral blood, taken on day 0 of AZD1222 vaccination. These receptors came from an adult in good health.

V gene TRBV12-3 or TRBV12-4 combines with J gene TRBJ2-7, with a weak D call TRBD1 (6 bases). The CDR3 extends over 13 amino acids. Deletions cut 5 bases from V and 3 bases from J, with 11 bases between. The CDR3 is CASSPTGDYEQYF. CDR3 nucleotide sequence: TGTGCCAGCAGTCCGACAGGTGACTACGAGCAGTACTTC.

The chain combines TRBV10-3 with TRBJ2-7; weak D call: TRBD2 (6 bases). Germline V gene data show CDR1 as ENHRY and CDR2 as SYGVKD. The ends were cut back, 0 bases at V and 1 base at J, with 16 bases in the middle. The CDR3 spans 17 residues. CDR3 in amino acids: CAISESHGGWSSYEQYF. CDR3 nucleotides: TGTGCCATCAGTGAGTCCCACGGGGGTTGGTCTTCCTACGAGCAGTACTTC.

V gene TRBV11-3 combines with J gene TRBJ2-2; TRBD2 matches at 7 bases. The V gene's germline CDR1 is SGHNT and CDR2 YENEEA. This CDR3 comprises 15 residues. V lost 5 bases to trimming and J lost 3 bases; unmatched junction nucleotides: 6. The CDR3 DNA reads TGTGCCAGCAGCGTTAGCGGGCTTGACACCGGGGAGCTGTTTTTT. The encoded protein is CASSVSGLDTGELFF.

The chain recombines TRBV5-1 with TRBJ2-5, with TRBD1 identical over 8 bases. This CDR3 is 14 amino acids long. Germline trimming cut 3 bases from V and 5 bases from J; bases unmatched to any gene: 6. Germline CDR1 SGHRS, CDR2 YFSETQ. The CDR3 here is CASSSDRGGETQYF. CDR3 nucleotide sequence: TGCGCCAGCAGCTCAGACAGGGGTGGGGAGACCCAGTACTTC.

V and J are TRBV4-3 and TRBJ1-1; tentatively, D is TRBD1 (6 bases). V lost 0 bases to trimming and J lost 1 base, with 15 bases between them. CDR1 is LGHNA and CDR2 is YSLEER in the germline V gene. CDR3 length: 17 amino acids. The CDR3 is CASSQEYRGIGNTEAFF. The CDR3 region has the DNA TGCGCCAGCAGCCAAGAATATAGGGGGATAGGGAACACTGAAGCTTTCTTT.

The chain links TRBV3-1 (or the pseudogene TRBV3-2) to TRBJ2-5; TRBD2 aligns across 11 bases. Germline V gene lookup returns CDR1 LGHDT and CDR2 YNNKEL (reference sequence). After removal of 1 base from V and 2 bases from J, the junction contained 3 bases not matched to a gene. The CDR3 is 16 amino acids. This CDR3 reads CASSQGASGGQETQYF. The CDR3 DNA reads TGTGCCAGCAGCCAAGGGGCTAGCGGGGGGCAAGAGACCCAGTACTTC.

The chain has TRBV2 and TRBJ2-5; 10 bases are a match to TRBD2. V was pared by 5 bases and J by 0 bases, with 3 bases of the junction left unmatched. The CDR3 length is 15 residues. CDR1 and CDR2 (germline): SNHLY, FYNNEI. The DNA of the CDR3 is TGTGCCAGCAGTACTAGCGGGGTAAACCAAGAGACCCAGTACTTC. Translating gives CASSTSGVNQETQYF. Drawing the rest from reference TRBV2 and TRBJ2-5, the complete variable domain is EPEVTQTPSHQVTQMGQEVILRCVPISNHLYFYWYRQILGQKVEFLVSFYNNEISEKSEIFDDQFSVERPDGSNFTLKIRSTKLEDSAMYFCASSTSGVNQETQYFGPGTRLLVL.

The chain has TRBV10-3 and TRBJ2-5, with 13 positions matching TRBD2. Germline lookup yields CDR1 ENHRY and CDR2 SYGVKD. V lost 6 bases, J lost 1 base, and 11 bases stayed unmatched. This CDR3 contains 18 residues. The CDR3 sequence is CAIRPGLAGSWGQETQYF. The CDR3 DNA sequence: TGTGCCATCAGACCGGGACTAGCGGGGAGTTGGGGCCAAGAGACCCAGTACTTC.

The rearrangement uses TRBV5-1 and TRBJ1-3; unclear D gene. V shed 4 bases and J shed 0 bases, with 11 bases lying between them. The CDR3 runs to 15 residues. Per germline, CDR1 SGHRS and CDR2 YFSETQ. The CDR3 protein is CASSLDGSSGNTIYF. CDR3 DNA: TGCGCCAGCAGCCTGGACGGAAGCTCTGGAAACACCATATATTTT.

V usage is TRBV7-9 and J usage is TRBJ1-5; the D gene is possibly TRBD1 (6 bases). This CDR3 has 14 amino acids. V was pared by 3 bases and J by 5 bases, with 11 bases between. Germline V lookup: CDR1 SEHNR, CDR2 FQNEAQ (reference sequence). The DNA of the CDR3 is TGTGCCAGCAGCTTGGGGGGGCAGGATCAGCCCCAGCATTTT. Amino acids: CASSLGGQDQPQHF.

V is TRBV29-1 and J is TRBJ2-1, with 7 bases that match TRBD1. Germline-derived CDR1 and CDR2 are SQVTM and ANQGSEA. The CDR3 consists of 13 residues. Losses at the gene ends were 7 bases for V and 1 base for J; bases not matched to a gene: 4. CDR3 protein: CSATGASYNEQFF. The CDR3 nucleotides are TGCAGCGCCACAGGGGCGTCCTACAATGAGCAGTTCTTC.

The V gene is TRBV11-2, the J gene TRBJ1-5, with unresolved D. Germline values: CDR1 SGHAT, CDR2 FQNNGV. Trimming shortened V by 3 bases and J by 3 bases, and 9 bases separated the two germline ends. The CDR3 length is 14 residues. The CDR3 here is CASSFSRDNQPQHF. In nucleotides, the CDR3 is TGTGCCAGCAGCTTCTCCAGAGACAATCAGCCCCAGCATTTT.

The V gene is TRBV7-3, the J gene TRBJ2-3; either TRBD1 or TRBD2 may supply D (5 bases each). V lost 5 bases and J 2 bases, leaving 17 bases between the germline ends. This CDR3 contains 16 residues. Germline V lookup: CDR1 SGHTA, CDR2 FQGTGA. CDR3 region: CASSRTGTVSTDTQYF. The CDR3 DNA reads TGTGCCAGCAGCCGAACCGGGACGGTGTCCACAGATACGCAGTATTTT.

The CDR3 spells CASSEGGKSYNEQFF. CDR3 DNA: TGTGCCAGCAGTGAAGGGGGTAAGTCCTACAATGAGCAGTTCTTC. The chain combines TRBV6-1 with TRBJ2-1, with D unresolved. Per germline, CDR1 MNHNS and CDR2 SASEGT. This CDR3 has 15 amino acids. The V end was cut by 1 base, the J end by 1 base, with 8 bases between.

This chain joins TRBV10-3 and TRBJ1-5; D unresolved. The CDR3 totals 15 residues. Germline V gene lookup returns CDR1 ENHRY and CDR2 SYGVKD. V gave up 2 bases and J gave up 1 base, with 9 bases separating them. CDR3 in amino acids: CAISERRESNQPQHF. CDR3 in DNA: TGTGCCATCAGTGAGCGCCGGGAGAGCAATCAGCCCCAGCATTTT.

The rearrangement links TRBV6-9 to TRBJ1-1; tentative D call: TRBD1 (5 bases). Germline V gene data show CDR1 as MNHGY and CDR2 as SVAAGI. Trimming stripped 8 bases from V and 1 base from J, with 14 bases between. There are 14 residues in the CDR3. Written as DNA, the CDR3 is TGTGCCAGCTTAACCGGTGGGGGGAACACTGAAGCTTTCTTT. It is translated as CASLTGGGNTEAFF.

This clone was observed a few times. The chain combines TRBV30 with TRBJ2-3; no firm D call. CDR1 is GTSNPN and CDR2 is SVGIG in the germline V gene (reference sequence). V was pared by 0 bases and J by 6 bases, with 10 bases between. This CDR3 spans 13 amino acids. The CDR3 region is CAWSVRIRDTQYF. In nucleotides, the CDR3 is TGTGCCTGGAGTGTACGGATACGGGATACGCAGTATTTT.

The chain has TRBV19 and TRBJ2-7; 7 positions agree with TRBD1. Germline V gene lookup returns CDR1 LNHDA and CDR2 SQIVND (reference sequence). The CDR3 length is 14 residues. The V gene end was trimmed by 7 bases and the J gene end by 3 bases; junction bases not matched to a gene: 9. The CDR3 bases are TGTGCCAGTAAGCCCACAGGGGCCATCTACGAGCAGTACTTC. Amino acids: CASKPTGAIYEQYF.

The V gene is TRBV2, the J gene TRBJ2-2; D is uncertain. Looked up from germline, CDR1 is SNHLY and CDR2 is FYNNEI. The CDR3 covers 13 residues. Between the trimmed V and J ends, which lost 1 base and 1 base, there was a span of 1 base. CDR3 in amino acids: CASSEGNTGELFF. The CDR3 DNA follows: TGTGCCAGCAGTGAAGGGAACACCGGGGAGCTGTTTTTT. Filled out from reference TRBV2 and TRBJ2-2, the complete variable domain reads EPEVTQTPSHQVTQMGQEVILRCVPISNHLYFYWYRQILGQKVEFLVSFYNNEISEKSEIFDDQFSVERPDGSNFTLKIRSTKLEDSAMYFCASSEGNTGELFFGEGSRLTVL.

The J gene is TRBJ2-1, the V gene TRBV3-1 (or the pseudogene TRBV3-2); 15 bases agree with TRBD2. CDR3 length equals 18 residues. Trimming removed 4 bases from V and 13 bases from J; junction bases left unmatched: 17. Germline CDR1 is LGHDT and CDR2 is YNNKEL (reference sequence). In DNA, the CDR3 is TGTGCCAGCAGCCCCGCCGTAGGGACTAGCGGGGGGATTATCGGTCAGTTCTTC. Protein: CASSPAVGTSGGIIGQFF.

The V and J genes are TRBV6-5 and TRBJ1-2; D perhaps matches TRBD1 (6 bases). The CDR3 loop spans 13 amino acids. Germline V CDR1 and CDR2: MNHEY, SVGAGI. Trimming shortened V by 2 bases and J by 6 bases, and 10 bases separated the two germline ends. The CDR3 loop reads CASSYNQGHGYTF. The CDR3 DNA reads TGTGCCAGCAGTTACAATCAGGGGCATGGCTACACCTTC.

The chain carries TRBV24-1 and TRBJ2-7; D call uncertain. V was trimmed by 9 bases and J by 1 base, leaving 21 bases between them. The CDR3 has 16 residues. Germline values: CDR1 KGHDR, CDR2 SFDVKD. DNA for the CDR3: TGTGCCACCCTACAACGGTCACCTTCTCCTTCCTACGAGCAGTACTTC. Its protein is CATLQRSPSPSYEQYF.

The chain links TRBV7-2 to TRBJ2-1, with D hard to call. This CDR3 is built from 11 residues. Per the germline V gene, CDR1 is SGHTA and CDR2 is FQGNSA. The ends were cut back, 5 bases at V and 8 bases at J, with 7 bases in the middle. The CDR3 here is CASSRVHEQFF. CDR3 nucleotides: TGTGCCAGCAGCCGGGTGCATGAGCAGTTCTTC.

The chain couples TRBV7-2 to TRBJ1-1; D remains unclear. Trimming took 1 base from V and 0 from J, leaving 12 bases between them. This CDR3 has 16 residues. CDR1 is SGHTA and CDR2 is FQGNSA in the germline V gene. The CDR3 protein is CASSLVDGRLNTEAFF. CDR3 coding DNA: TGTGCCAGCAGCTTAGTCGATGGGCGCTTGAACACTGAAGCTTTCTTT.

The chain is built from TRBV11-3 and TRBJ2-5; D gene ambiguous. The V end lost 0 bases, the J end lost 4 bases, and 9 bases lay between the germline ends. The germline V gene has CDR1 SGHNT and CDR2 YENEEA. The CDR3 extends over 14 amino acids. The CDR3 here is CASSLDGTPETQYF. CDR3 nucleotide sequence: TGTGCCAGCAGCTTAGACGGCACCCCAGAGACCCAGTACTTC. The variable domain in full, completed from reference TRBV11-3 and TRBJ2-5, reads EAGVVQSPRYKIIEKKQPVAFWCNPISGHNTLYWYLQNLGQGPELLIRYENEEAVDDSQLPKDRFSAERLKGVDSTLKIQPAELGDSAVYLCASSLDGTPETQYFGPGTRLLVL.

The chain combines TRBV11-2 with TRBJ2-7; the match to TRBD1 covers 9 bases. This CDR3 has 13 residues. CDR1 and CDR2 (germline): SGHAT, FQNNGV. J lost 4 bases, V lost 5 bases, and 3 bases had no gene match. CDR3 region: CASSLDRGYEQYF. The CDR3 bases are TGTGCCAGCAGCCTGGACAGGGGTTACGAGCAGTACTTC.